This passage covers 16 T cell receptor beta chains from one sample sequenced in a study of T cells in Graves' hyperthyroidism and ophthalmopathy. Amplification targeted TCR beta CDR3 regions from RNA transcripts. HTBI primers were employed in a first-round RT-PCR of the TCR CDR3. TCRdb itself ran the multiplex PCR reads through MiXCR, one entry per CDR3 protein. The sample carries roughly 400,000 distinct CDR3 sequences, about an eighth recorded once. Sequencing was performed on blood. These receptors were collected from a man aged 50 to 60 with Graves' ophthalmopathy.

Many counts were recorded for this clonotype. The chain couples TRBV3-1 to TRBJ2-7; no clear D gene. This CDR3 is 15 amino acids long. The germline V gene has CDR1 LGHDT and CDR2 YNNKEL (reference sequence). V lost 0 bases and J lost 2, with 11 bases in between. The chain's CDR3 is CASSQERKGTYEQYF. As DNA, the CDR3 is TGTGCCAGCAGCCAAGAAAGAAAGGGCACCTACGAGCAGTACTTC.

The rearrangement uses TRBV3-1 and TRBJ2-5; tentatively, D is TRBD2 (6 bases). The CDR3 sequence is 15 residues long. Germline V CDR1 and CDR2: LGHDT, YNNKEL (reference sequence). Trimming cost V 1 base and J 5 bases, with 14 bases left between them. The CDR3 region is CASSQVLAQRETQYF. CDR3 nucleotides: TGTGCCAGCAGCCAAGTGCTAGCGCAAAGGGAGACCCAGTACTTC.

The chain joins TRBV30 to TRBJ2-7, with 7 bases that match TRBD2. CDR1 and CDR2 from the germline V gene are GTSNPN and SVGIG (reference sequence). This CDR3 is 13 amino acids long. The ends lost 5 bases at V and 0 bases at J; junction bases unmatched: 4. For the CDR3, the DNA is TGTGCCTGGGACCGGGACTACTCCTACGAGCAGTACTTC. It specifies CAWDRDYSYEQYF.

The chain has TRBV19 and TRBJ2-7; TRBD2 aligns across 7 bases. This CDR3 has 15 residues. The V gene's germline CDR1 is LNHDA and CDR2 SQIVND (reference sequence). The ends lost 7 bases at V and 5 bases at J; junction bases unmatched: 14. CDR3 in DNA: TGTGCCAGTAAAGAAGTAGCGGGCGGGCGGAACGAGCAGTACTTC. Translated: CASKEVAGGRNEQYF.

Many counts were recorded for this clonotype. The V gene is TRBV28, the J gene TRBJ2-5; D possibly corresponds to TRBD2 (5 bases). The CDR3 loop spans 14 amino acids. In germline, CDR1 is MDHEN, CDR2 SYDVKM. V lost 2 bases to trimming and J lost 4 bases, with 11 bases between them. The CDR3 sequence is CASSLRLRGETQYF. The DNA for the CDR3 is TGTGCCAGCAGTTTAAGGTTACGGGGAGAGACCCAGTACTTC. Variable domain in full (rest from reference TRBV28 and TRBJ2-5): DVKVTQSSRYLVKRTGEKVFLECVQDMDHENMFWYRQDPGLGLRLIYFSYDVKMKEKGDIPEGYSVSREKKERFSLILESASTNQTSMYLCASSLRLRGETQYFGPGTRLLVL.

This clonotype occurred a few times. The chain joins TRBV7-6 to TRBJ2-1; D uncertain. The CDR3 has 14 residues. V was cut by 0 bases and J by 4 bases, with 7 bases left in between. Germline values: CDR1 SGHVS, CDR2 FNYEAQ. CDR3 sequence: CASSLALSYNEQFF. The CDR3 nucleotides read TGTGCCAGCAGCTTAGCGCTCTCTTACAATGAGCAGTTCTTC. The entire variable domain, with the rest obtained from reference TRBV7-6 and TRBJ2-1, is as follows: GAGVSQSPRYKVTKRGQDVALRCDPISGHVSLYWYRQALGQGPEFLTYFNYEAQQDKSGLPNDRFSAERPEGSISTLTIQRTEQRDSAMYRCASSLALSYNEQFFGPGTRLTVL.

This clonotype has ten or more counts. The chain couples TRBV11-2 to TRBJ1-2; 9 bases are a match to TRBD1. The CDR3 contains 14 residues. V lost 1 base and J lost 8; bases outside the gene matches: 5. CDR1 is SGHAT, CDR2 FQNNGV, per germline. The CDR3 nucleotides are TGTGCCAGCAGCTTAGGACAGGGGGTTGGAGGCTACACCTTC. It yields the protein CASSLGQGVGGYTF.

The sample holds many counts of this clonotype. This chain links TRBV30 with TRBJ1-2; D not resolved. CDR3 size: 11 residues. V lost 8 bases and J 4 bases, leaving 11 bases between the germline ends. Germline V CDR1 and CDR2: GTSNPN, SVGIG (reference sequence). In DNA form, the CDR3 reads TGTGCCCGGTCAGTTGCCTATGGCTACACCTTC. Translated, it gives CARSVAYGYTF.

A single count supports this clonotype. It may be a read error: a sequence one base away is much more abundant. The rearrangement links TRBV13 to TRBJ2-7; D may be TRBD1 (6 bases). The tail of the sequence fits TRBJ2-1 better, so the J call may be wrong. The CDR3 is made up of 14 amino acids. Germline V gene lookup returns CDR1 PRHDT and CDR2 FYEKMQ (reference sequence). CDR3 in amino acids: CASSSGQSSYEQFF. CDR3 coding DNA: TGTGCCAGCAGCAGCGGACAGAGCTCCTACGAGCAGTTCTTC.

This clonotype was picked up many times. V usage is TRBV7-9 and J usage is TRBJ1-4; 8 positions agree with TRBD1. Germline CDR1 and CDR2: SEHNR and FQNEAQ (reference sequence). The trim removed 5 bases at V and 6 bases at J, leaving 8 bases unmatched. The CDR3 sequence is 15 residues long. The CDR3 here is CASSDGQGVYEKLFF. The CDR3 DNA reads TGTGCCAGCAGCGACGGACAGGGCGTCTATGAAAAACTGTTTTTT.

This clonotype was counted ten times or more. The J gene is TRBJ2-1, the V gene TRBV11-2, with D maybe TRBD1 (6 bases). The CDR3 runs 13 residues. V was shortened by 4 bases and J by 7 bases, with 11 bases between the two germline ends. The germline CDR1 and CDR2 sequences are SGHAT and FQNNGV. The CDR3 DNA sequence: TGTGCCAGCAGCTCGCCTGACAGGAATGAGCAGTTCTTC. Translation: CASSSPDRNEQFF.

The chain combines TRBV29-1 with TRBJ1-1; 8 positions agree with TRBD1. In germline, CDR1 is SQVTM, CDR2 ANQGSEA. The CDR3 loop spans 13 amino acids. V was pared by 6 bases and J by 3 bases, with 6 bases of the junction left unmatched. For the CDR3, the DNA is TGCAGCGTGGGGGACAGGCGGGACACTGAAGCTTTCTTT. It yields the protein CSVGDRRDTEAFF.

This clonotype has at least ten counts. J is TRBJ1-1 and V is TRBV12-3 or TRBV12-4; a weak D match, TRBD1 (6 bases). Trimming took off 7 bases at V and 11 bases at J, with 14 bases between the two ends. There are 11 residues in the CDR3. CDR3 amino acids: CASKTGTNAFF. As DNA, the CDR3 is TGTGCCAGCAAAACCGGGACAAATGCTTTCTTT.

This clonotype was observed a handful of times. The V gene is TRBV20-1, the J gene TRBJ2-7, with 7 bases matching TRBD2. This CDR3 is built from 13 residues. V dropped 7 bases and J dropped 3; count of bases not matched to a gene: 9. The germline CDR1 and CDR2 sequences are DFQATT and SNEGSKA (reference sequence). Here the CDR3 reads CSGGGTDLYEQYF. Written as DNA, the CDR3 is TGCAGTGGGGGGGGAACCGACCTCTACGAGCAGTACTTC.

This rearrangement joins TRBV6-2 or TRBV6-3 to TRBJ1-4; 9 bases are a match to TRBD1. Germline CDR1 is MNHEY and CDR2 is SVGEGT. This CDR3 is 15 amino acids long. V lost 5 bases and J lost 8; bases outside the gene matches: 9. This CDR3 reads CASSPGTGSREKLFF. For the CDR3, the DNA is TGTGCCAGCAGTCCCGGGACAGGGTCGCGCGAAAAACTGTTTTTT.

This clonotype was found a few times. CDR3 DNA sequence: TGTGCCAGCAGCTGGGGAGTGGGCGGGAGTGGCAATGAGCAGTTCTTC. Its translation is CASSWGVGGSGNEQFF. The V call is TRBV5-6, the J call TRBJ2-1; 7 bases agree with TRBD2. Germline values: CDR1 SGHDT, CDR2 YYEEEE. The CDR3 is 16 residues long. Trimming cost V 3 bases and J 6 bases; bases outside gene matches: 12.